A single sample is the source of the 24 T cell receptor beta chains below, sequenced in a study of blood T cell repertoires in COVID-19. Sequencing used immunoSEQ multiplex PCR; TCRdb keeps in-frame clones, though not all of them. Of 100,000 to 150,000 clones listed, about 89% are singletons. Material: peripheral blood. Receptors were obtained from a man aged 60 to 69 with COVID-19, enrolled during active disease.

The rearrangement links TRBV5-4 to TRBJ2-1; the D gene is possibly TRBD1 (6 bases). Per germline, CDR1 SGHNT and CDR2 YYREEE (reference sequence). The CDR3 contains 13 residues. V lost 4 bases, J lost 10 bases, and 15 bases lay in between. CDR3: CASSRFTGNEQFF. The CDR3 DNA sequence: TGTGCCAGCAGCCGATTTACAGGGAACGAGCAGTTCTTC.

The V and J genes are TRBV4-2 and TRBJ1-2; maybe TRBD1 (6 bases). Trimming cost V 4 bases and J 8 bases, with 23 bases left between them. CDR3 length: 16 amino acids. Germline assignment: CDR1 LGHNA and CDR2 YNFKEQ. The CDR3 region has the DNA TGTGCCAGCAGCCCGCGCAGCGGACAGCTCAACGGGGGCTACACCTTC. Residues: CASSPRSGQLNGGYTF.

CDR3 bases: TGTGCCAGCAGCTTAAGGAGGGGTGGGACCTACAATGAGCAGTTCTTC. Its translation is CASSLRRGGTYNEQFF. The chain couples TRBV13 to TRBJ2-1; tentative D call: TRBD2 (6 bases). The CDR3 consists of 16 residues. Germline lookup yields CDR1 PRHDT and CDR2 FYEKMQ (reference sequence). Trimming pared 2 bases from V and 2 bases from J, leaving 13 bases between.

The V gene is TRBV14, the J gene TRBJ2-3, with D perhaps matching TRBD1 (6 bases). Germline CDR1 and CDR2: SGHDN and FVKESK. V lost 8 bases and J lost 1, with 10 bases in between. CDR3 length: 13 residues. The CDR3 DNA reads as TGTGCCAGCGAAAGACAGGGCACAGATACGCAGTATTTT. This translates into CASERQGTDTQYF.

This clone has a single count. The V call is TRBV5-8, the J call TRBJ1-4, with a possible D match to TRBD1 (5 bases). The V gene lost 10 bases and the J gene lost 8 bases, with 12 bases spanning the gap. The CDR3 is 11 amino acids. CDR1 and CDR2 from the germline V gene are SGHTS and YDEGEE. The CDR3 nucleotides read TGTGCCGCGGGGGAATTGGAAAAACTGTTTTTT. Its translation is CAAGELEKLFF.

Here the CDR3 DNA reads TGCGCCAGCAGCCAAGGCCGGGACAGGGTCGTCGGACATGGCTACACCTTC. Translated, it gives CASSQGRDRVVGHGYTF. This rearrangement joins TRBV4-3 to TRBJ1-2, with 9 bases identical to TRBD1. The germline gives CDR1 LGHNA, CDR2 YSLEER. This CDR3 has 17 residues. The trim removed 1 base at V and 6 bases at J, leaving 12 bases unmatched.

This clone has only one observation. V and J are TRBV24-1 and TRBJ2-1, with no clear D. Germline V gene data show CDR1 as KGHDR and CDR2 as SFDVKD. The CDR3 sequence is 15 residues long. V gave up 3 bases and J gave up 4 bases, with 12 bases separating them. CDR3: CATSDGYSNYNEQFF. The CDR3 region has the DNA TGTGCCACCAGTGATGGTTACAGCAATTACAATGAGCAGTTCTTC.

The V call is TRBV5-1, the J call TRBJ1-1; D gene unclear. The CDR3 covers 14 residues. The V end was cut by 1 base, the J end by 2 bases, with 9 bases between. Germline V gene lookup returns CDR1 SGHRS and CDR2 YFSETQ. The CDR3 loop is CASSLTTPNTEAFF. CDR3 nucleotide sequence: TGCGCCAGCAGCTTGACAACACCAAACACTGAAGCTTTCTTT.

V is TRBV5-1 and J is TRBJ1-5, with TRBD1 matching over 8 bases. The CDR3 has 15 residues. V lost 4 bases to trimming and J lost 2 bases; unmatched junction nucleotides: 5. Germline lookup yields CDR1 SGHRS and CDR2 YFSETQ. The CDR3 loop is CASSGGTGGNQPQHF. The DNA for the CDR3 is TGCGCCAGCAGCGGCGGGACAGGTGGCAATCAGCCCCAGCATTTT. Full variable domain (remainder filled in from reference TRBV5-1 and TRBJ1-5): KAGVTQTPRYLIKTRGQQVTLSCSPISGHRSVSWYQQTPGQGLQFLFEYFSETQRNKGNFPGRFSGRQFSNSRSEMNVSTLELGDSALYLCASSGGTGGNQPQHFGDGTRLSIL.

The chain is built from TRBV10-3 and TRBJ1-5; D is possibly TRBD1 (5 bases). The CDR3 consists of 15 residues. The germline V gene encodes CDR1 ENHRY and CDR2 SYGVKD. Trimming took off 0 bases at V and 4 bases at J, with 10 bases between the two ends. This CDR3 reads CAISESVQGNQPQHF. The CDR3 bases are TGTGCCATCAGTGAGTCCGTTCAGGGTAATCAGCCCCAGCATTTT.

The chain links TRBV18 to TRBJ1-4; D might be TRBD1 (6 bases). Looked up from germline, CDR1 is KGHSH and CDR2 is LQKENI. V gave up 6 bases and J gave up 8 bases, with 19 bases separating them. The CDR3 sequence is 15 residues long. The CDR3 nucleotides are TGTGCCAGCTCCCCGAACAGGGCCCCAGACGAAAAACTGTTTTTT. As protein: CASSPNRAPDEKLFF.

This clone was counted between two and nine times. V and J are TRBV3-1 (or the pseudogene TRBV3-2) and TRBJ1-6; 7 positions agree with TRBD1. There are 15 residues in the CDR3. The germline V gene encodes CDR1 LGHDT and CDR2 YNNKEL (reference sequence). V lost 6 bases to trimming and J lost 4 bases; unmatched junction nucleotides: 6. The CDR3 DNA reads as TGTGCCAGCAGACCGCCGGGACAGTATAATTCACCCCTCCACTTT. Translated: CASRPPGQYNSPLHF.

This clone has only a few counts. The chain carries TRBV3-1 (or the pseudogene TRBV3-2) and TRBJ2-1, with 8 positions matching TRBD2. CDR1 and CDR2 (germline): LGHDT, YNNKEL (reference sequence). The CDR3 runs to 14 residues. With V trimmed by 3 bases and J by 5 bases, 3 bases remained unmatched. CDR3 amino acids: CASSHRGGHNEQFF. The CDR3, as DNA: TGTGCCAGCAGCCATCGGGGGGGCCACAATGAGCAGTTCTTC.

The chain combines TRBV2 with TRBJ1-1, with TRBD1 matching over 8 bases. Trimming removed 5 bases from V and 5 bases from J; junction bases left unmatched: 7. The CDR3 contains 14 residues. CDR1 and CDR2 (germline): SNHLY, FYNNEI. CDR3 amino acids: CASSTRTGRTEAFF. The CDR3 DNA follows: TGTGCCAGCAGTACCCGGACAGGGCGAACTGAAGCTTTCTTT. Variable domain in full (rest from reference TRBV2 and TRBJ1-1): EPEVTQTPSHQVTQMGQEVILRCVPISNHLYFYWYRQILGQKVEFLVSFYNNEISEKSEIFDDQFSVERPDGSNFTLKIRSTKLEDSAMYFCASSTRTGRTEAFFGQGTRLTVV.

The CDR3 region has the DNA TGTGCCAGCACCGATACCGGAGATGGCTACACCTTC. Translation: CASTDTGDGYTF. The chain links TRBV5-4 to TRBJ1-2; D is unresolved. V was pared by 6 bases and J by 6 bases, with 12 bases between. The CDR3 consists of 12 residues. Germline loops: CDR1 SGHNT, CDR2 YYREEE (reference sequence).

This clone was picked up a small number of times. Here the CDR3 reads CASSLVSSPPGYTF. CDR3 DNA: TGTGCCAGCAGCTTGGTTAGTTCCCCTCCTGGCTACACCTTC. This sequence joins TRBV5-5 and TRBJ1-2; D remains ambiguous. V lost 0 bases to trimming and J lost 7 bases, with 13 bases between them. The CDR3 contains 14 residues. Germline V gene lookup returns CDR1 SGHKS and CDR2 YYEKEE (reference sequence).

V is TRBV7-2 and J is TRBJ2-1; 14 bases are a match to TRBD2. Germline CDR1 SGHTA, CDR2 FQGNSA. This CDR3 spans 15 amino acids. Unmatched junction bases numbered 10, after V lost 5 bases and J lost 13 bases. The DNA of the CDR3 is TGTGCCAGCAGCCCCTTGACTAGCGGGGGGGCTGGTCAGTTCTTC. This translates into CASSPLTSGGAGQFF.

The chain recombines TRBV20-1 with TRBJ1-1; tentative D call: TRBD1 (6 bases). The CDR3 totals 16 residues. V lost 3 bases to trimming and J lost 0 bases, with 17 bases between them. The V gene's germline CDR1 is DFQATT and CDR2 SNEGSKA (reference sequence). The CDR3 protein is CSASPPTGGLNTEAFF. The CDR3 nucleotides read TGCAGTGCTAGTCCCCCAACCGGGGGGCTGAACACTGAAGCTTTCTTT.

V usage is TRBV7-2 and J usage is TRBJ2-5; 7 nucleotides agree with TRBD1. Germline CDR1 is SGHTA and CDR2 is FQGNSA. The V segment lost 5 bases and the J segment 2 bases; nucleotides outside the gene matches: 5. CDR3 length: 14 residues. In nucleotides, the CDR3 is TGTGCCAGCAGCCTCCACAGGGGTCAAGAGACCCAGTACTTC. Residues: CASSLHRGQETQYF.

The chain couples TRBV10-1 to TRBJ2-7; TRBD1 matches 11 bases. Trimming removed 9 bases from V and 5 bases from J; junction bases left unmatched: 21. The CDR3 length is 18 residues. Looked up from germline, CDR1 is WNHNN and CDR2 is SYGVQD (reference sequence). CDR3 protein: CASQKKPRDRGRGDEQYF. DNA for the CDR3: TGCGCCAGTCAAAAGAAACCCCGGGACAGGGGGAGAGGCGACGAGCAGTACTTC.

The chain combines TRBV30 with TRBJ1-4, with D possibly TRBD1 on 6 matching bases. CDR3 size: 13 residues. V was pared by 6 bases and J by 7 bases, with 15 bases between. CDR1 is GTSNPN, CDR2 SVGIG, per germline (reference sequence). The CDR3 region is CACSQGQGEKLFF. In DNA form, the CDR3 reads TGTGCCTGTTCCCAGGGGCAGGGTGAAAAACTGTTTTTT. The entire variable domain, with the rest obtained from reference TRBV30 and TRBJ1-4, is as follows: SQTIHQWPATLVQPVGSPLSLECTVEGTSNPNLYWYRQAAGRGLQLLFYSVGIGQISSEVPQNLSASRPQDRQFILSSKKLLLSDSGFYLCACSQGQGEKLFFGSGTQLSVL.

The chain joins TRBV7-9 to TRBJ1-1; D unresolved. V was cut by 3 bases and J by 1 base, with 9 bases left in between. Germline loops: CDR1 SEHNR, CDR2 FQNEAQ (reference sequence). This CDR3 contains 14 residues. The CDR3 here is CASSLPETNTEAFF. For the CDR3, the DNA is TGTGCCAGCAGCTTGCCGGAGACGAACACTGAAGCTTTCTTT.

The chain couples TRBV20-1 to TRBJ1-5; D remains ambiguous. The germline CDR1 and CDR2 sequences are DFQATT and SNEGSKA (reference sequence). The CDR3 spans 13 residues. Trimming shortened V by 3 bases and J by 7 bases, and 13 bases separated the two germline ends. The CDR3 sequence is CSASKGRSQPQHF. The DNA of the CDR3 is TGCAGTGCTAGTAAAGGGAGAAGCCAGCCCCAGCATTTT.

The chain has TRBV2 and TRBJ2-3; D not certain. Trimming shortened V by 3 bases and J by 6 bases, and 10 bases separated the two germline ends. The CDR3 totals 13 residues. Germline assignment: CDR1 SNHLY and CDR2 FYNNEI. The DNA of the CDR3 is TGTGCCAGCAGTGATCACTTACGGGATACGCAGTATTTT. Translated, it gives CASSDHLRDTQYF.